Below are 3 T cell receptor beta chains sequenced from a single sample in a study of blood T cell repertoires in COVID-19. TCRdb's copy holds only in-frame clones and misses some; the assay was immunoSEQ multiplex PCR. The data hold 250,000 or so clones, with around 90% observed a single time. The material sequenced was peripheral blood. These receptors came from a woman aged 60-75 years with COVID-19, enrolled during active disease.

The chain joins TRBV5-4 to TRBJ1-2; the match to TRBD1 covers 8 bases. Germline values: CDR1 SGHNT, CDR2 YYREEE (reference sequence). The CDR3 loop spans 15 amino acids. V lost 3 bases and J lost 5; bases outside the gene matches: 9. The CDR3: CASSSRTGSEYGYTF. Written as DNA, the CDR3 is TGTGCCAGCAGCTCCCGGACAGGGTCGGAATATGGCTACACCTTC.

This rearrangement joins TRBV3-1 (or the pseudogene TRBV3-2) to TRBJ1-1; tentatively, D is TRBD1 (5 bases). The CDR3 runs to 13 residues. CDR1 is LGHDT, CDR2 YNNKEL, per germline (reference sequence). With 3 bases removed from V and 6 bases from J, the gap between germline ends came to 11 bases. The CDR3 loop reads CASSHGGGSEAFF. The CDR3 nucleotides read TGTGCCAGCAGCCATGGGGGAGGATCTGAAGCTTTCTTT.

This chain uses TRBV6-1 with TRBJ2-5; possibly TRBD2 for D (7 bases). CDR1 and CDR2 from the germline V gene are MNHNS and SASEGT. The CDR3 is 16 amino acids. Trimming cost V 4 bases and J 3 bases, with 18 bases left between them. This CDR3 reads CASSGPGRGYKETQYF. The CDR3 DNA reads TGTGCCAGCAGTGGACCAGGGAGGGGGTATAAAGAGACCCAGTACTTC.